Listed here are 14 T cell receptor beta chains from one sample, sequenced in a study of blood T cell repertoires in COVID-19. Profiling relied on immunoSEQ multiplex PCR, and the TCRdb table lists in-frame clones only, not all of them. Of about half a million clones in the sample, roughly 88% are singletons; the top ten hold 3% to 3.5%. The sequenced sample was peripheral blood. These receptors were obtained from a human donor in a cohort sampled during active COVID-19.

The chain couples TRBV2 to TRBJ1-1; TRBD1 agrees at 7 bases. The CDR3 has 15 amino acids. Looked up from germline, CDR1 is SNHLY and CDR2 is FYNNEI. The ends lost 2 bases at V and 6 bases at J; junction bases unmatched: 9. The DNA for the CDR3 is TGTGCCAGCAGTGAACAGGGGGGTTATGTCGCTGAAGCTTTCTTT. Translation: CASSEQGGYVAEAFF. Filled out from reference TRBV2 and TRBJ1-1, the complete variable domain reads EPEVTQTPSHQVTQMGQEVILRCVPISNHLYFYWYRQILGQKVEFLVSFYNNEISEKSEIFDDQFSVERPDGSNFTLKIRSTKLEDSAMYFCASSEQGGYVAEAFFGQGTRLTVV.

The gene calls are TRBV3-1 (or the pseudogene TRBV3-2) and TRBJ2-1, with 9 nucleotides matching TRBD2. This CDR3 is built from 14 residues. J lost 0 bases, V lost 8 bases, and 2 bases had no gene match. Germline CDR1 and CDR2: LGHDT and YNNKEL (reference sequence). The CDR3 protein is CASASGISYNEQFF. The CDR3, as DNA: TGTGCCAGCGCTAGCGGGATCTCCTACAATGAGCAGTTCTTC.

The V and J genes are TRBV5-6 and TRBJ2-1, with 8 bases aligning to TRBD1. The CDR3 is made up of 15 amino acids. CDR1 is SGHDT, CDR2 YYEEEE, per germline. V was pared by 4 bases and J by 4 bases, with 7 bases of the junction left unmatched. The DNA for the CDR3 is TGTGCCAGCAGCCTCGGACAGGGTACTTACAATGAGCAGTTCTTC. Translated, it gives CASSLGQGTYNEQFF. Using reference TRBV5-6 and TRBJ2-1 for the parts outside the CDR3, the full variable domain is DAGVTQSPTHLIKTRGQQVTLRCSPKSGHDTVSWYQQALGQGPQFIFQYYEEEERQRGNFPDRFSGHQFPNYSSELNVNALLLGDSALYLCASSLGQGTYNEQFFGPGTRLTVL.

This clone showed up just once. The chain recombines TRBV9 with TRBJ2-1; 9 nucleotides align to TRBD1. This CDR3 is 14 amino acids long. Per the germline V gene, CDR1 is SGDLS and CDR2 is YYNGEE. V was pared by 0 bases and J by 7 bases, with 2 bases of the junction left unmatched. This CDR3 reads CASSVDRGRNEQFF. The CDR3 DNA reads as TGTGCCAGCAGCGTAGACAGGGGGCGGAATGAGCAGTTCTTC.

The CDR3 bases are TGTGCCAGTAGTAAGGAGGTTACGGGCTATGGCTACACCTTC. Translating it yields CASSKEVTGYGYTF. The J gene is TRBJ1-2, the V gene TRBV19; unclear D gene. Per the germline V gene, CDR1 is LNHDA and CDR2 is SQIVND (reference sequence). V was cut by 4 bases and J by 4 bases, with 13 bases left in between. This CDR3 has 14 amino acids.

This clone was recorded only once. The chain employs TRBV7-2 and TRBJ2-7, with 8 bases identical to TRBD1. Germline V gives CDR1 SGHTA, CDR2 FQGNSA. Germline trimming cut 1 base from V and 2 bases from J; bases unmatched to any gene: 4. The CDR3 has 15 residues. CDR3 bases: TGTGCCAGCAGCTTAGTGACAGGGGAGGCCTACGAGCAGTACTTC. Encoded protein: CASSLVTGEAYEQYF.

V and J are TRBV18 and TRBJ2-7; 8 bases align to TRBD1. The CDR3 has 14 residues. Trimming at V came to 4 bases and at J to 0 bases, leaving 2 bases not matched to a gene. Germline V gene lookup returns CDR1 KGHSH and CDR2 LQKENI. CDR3 in amino acids: CASSLTGGSYEQYF. The CDR3 nucleotides read TGTGCCAGCTCACTTACAGGGGGCTCCTACGAGCAGTACTTC.

V and J are TRBV6-5 and TRBJ2-1, with 10 bases that match TRBD2. Trimming took 7 bases from V and 10 from J; bases not matched to a gene: 13. The germline gives CDR1 MNHEY, CDR2 SVGAGI. This CDR3 is 15 amino acids long. Written as DNA, the CDR3 is TGTGCCAGCATTTGGGACCTCGGGACTAGCGACGAGCAGTTCTTC. Its translation is CASIWDLGTSDEQFF.

This sequence joins TRBV6-1 and TRBJ1-2; TRBD1 is a possible D gene (6 bases). V lost 3 bases, J lost 0 bases, and 11 bases lay in between. This CDR3 region has 15 residues. Germline V lookup: CDR1 MNHNS, CDR2 SASEGT. This CDR3 reads CASSDRGMTNYGYTF. CDR3 coding DNA: TGTGCCAGCAGTGACAGGGGTATGACTAACTATGGCTACACCTTC.

The sample holds a few counts of this clone. The chain recombines TRBV7-2 with TRBJ2-3; 7 positions match TRBD2. The length of the CDR3 is 16 residues. J was trimmed by 2 bases and V by 1 base; bases with no gene match: 6. Looked up from germline, CDR1 is SGHTA and CDR2 is FQGNSA. The CDR3 region has the DNA TGTGCCAGCAGCTTAGGGGGGGGGACCAACACAGATACGCAGTATTTT. The encoded protein is CASSLGGGTNTDTQYF.

This CDR3 is CASSIDPGGATSEAFF. CDR3 nucleotide sequence: TGCGCCAGCAGCATAGACCCAGGGGGCGCGACCTCTGAAGCTTTCTTT. The chain recombines TRBV5-1 with TRBJ1-1; 8 bases align to TRBD1. V was pared by 4 bases and J by 6 bases, with 14 bases of the junction left unmatched. From germline, CDR1 is SGHRS and CDR2 YFSETQ. The CDR3 runs to 16 residues.

V is TRBV29-1 and J is TRBJ2-3; D call uncertain. Germline V gene data show CDR1 as SQVTM and CDR2 as ANQGSEA. Trimming removed 0 bases at V and 9 bases at J, with 7 bases between. This CDR3 is 11 amino acids long. This chain's CDR3 is CSVEDGRTQYF. In nucleotides, the CDR3 is TGCAGCGTTGAAGATGGCAGGACGCAGTATTTT.

The chain links TRBV10-1 to TRBJ1-2; 8 bases align to TRBD1. J gave up 5 bases and V 4 bases, and 3 bases lay outside the gene matches. The CDR3 has 13 residues. The germline V gene has CDR1 WNHNN and CDR2 SYGVQD (reference sequence). The CDR3 DNA reads as TGCGCCAGCAGTGCGAACAGGGGGTATGGCTACACCTTC. This codes for CASSANRGYGYTF.

The chain has TRBV30 and TRBJ1-1, with a possible D match to TRBD1 (6 bases). The CDR3 covers 14 residues. Germline CDR1 GTSNPN, CDR2 SVGIG (reference sequence). The V gene lost 4 bases and the J gene lost 0 bases, with 12 bases spanning the gap. CDR3 in DNA: TGTGCCTGGACCACAGGGATCCTGAACACTGAAGCTTTCTTT. Translation: CAWTTGILNTEAFF.